The text below deals with one T cell receptor beta chain. Its target antigen remains unknown. There are no base qualities to consult, and no much larger clone falls within one base. These data originate in a study of T cell responses to AZD1222 COVID-19 vaccine (dated by TCRdb to the early 2020s). The study in broad terms: TCR sequencing was performed for fewer than 250 trial participants, of whom around 200 were given two doses of AZD1222 and around 26 were given two doses of MenACWY control vaccine. Enrollment into the trials was organized by age into subgroups of 18-55, 56-69 and 70-plus years, and those subgroups contained approximately 150, 30 and 60 TCR-sequenced participants, respectively. Broader findings and caveats from the paper: Conclusions about previously exposed vaccinees are limited, since just 5 to 7 AZD1222 recipients were seropositive for SARS-CoV-2 at baseline. Because no day 14 peak-response samples were available, the repertoires could be characterized only after the peak T cell response. A significant rise in spike-specific TCR breadth and depth was observed after two AZD1222 doses relative to day 0 and relative to MenACWY recipients. The vaccine-associated CD4 TCRs covered the entire spike protein, and the dominant responses fell in regions 160-218 and 743-854. Reportedly, almost half of the unique spike-specific TCRs recognized epitopes lying outside the regions that are mutated in the B.1.351 and B.1.1.7 variants. In the small 56-69-year group, the increase in depth fell short of significance, most likely because of low power. Participants were mostly white British, with more females than males. The authors suggested clonal diversity may have been underestimated.

V sheds 2 bases and J sheds 2 bases, leaving 16 bases between their ends. According to the germline V gene (reference sequence), CDR1 reads GTSNPN and CDR2 reads SVGIG. From cysteine to phenylalanine, the CDR3 is 17 amino acids long. Just the 51-base CDR3 DNA is kept, in frame starting at base 1. The CDR3 regions of human TCRbeta chains were analyzed by immunosequencing. In the authors' own workflow: Repertoire TCRs were matched against a reference library of SARS-CoV-2-specific TCRs generated with the MIRA antigen-specificity platform. Breadth was defined as the fraction of unique TCRs that were SARS-CoV-2-associated, and depth was defined as the fraction of total T cells that were SARS-CoV-2-associated. Using the MIRA data, every spike-specific TCR was mapped to the spike region that the TCR reacted to and assigned to either a CD4 or a CD8 class. Log10-transformed breadth and depth values were compared by one-way ANOVA with Sidak's multiple comparisons tests. TCRdb took this table from immuneACCESS and kept in-frame rearrangements with V and J called. Such tables lack part of the clones; where checked against another copy, unresolved V genes explain under half of the gap, and the rest is unexplained. The D gene and trimming were derived from the DNA, and the V and J assignments and clone size from that table. This sample gives roughly 100,000 clones in total; 85% to 90% of them show up just once. The ten top clones hold 15% to 20% of the sample.

The time point label here, explained by the study, means: about 28 days (+/-7) after the second vaccine dose. Because spike-specific TCR depth and breadth did not differ between the two schedules, AZD1222 recipients who got a second dose at roughly 4 weeks were pooled with those who got a second dose at roughly 12 weeks. The vaccinee samples were drawn from two UK trials, COV001 and COV002, one of which was a single-blind randomized controlled phase 2/3 trial testing AZD1222 (ChAdOx1 nCoV-19) in healthy adults. Trial participant PBMC samples were collected at day 0 and day 28 after the second dose for TCRbeta chain sequencing.

The clonotype comes from an adult who received the AZD1222 COVID-19 vaccine. The specimen was peripheral blood, collected 28 days after the second AZD1222 dose. This sequence uses TRBV30 and TRBJ2-6; confidence is insufficient to name the D gene. The CDR3 reads CAWSNLGYQAGANVLTF. The DNA sequence reads TGTGCCTGGAGTAACCTGGGATACCAGGCTGGGGCCAACGTCCTGACTTTC. The full variable domain, completed from the reference TRBV30 and TRBJ2-6 proteins outside the CDR3, reads SQTIHQWPATLVQPVGSPLSLECTVEGTSNPNLYWYRQAAGRGLQLLFYSVGIGQISSEVPQNLSASRPQDRQFILSSKKLLLSDSGFYLCAWSNLGYQAGANVLTFGAGSRLTVL.